This T cell receptor beta chain came from a study of metastatic and nonmetastatic thyroid tumors. The wider study: Both malignant and benign thyroid patients supplied peripheral blood and tumor or nodule tissue samples, across which the repertoires of these patients were then compared. Overall study results and limits: Benign nodules reportedly had significantly lower TCR beta diversity than malignant thyroid tumors in blood and tumor.

Prior to thyroid surgery, none of the patients had received any treatment. As to this clone: No antigen is known for it.

Per the study methods: A papillary thyroid cancer distant-metastasis classifier was built from CDR3 differences across clinicopathological groups. TCRdb re-clonotyped the PCR reads through MiXCR. The V and J calls here are based on TCRdb, not the publication. The top ten clones hold approximately 22% of a sample with roughly 4,000 clones, less than 45% of them seen once. Sequencing input: tumor tissue. This TCR came from a male donor with papillary thyroid cancer or a benign thyroid nodule (not recorded which). Some clones in this sample may be carry-over from other donors' samples.

CDR3 amino acids: CASSDIEGTEAFF. The CDR3 DNA reads TGTGCCAGCAGTGATATTGAGGGGACTGAAGCTTTCTTT. The V and J genes are TRBV5-4 and TRBJ1-1; D might be TRBD1 (5 bases). This CDR3 is 13 amino acids long. The V end lost 5 bases, the J end lost 5 bases, and 13 bases lay between the germline ends. The germline gives CDR1 SGHNT, CDR2 YYREEE (reference sequence).